This T cell receptor beta chain was obtained from a study of shared clonotypes between healthy human individuals. Trimming removed 4 bases from V and 0 bases from J, with 13 bases in between. Germline CDR1 reads SNHLY; CDR2 reads FYNNEI. This CDR3 has 15 residues. Some clones are missing from TCRdb's copy, which holds only in-frame ones; the method was immunoSEQ multiplex PCR. The top ten clones hold 0.95% to 1.5% of a sample with 1.5 million to 2.5 million clones, 85% to 95% of them seen once. Naive CD8 cells lacked CD45RO and underwent positive selection for CCR7, leaving out terminally differentiated effector memory CD45RA+ cells. The donors were adults (healthy and HIV-negative) with no recent acute infections or vaccinations.

V is TRBV2 and J is TRBJ2-7; D call uncertain. The clonotype originates from a young man in good health. The specimen was naive CD8+ T cells sorted from blood. The CDR3 DNA follows: TGTGCCAGCAGTGTGTTCGCAGGCGACTCCTACGAGCAGTACTTC. Protein sequence: CASSVFAGDSYEQYF.